Each of the 29 T cell receptor beta chains below was sequenced from the same sample in a study of early T cells in non-severe SARS-CoV-2 infection. TCRdb ran MiXCR on the 5' RACE reads and lists one entry per CDR3 protein. Of 85,000 to 100,000 distinct CDR3 sequences listed, 9.5% to 12% were seen once; the top ten hold around 4.6%. This material consisted of whole blood, taken at baseline. All receptors derive from an adult who was a healthcare worker with PCR-confirmed SARS-CoV-2 infection or an uninfected control (not recorded which).

This clonotype showed up just a few times. This chain connects TRBV6-1 to TRBJ1-5; no reliable D call. Trimming took 2 bases from V and 3 from J, leaving 8 bases between them. Germline loops: CDR1 MNHNS, CDR2 SASEGT. The CDR3 extends over 14 amino acids. CDR3 loop: CASSEQSLNQPQHF. The CDR3 DNA sequence: TGTGCCAGCAGTGAACAATCTCTCAATCAGCCCCAGCATTTT.

V is TRBV7-9 and J is TRBJ2-1; no clear D. Germline V gene data show CDR1 as SEHNR and CDR2 as FQNEAQ (reference sequence). The CDR3 loop spans 12 amino acids. V shed 5 bases and J shed 6 bases, with 8 bases lying between them. This chain's CDR3 is CASSPDPNEQFF. DNA of the CDR3: TGTGCCAGCAGCCCGGACCCCAATGAGCAGTTCTTC.

This clonotype has ten or more counts. The chain has TRBV6-5 and TRBJ2-2; D ambiguous. Germline V CDR1 and CDR2: MNHEY, SVGAGI. V was pared by 7 bases and J by 1 base, with 10 bases between. This CDR3 comprises 14 residues. CDR3 bases: TGTGCCAGCATGGGTCCGGGGAACACCGGGGAGCTGTTTTTT. Amino acid sequence: CASMGPGNTGELFF.

The genes are TRBV12-3 or TRBV12-4 and TRBJ1-4; maybe TRBD1 (5 bases). The CDR3 runs 12 residues. Trimming removed 4 bases at V and 5 bases at J, with 5 bases between. The DNA for the CDR3 is TGTGCCAGCAGTTCAGGGAATGAAAAACTGTTTTTT. Its protein product is CASSSGNEKLFF.

This clonotype was observed at least ten times. V usage is TRBV7-2 and J usage is TRBJ1-3, with D uncertain. The ends were cut back, 5 bases at V and 3 bases at J, with 17 bases in the middle. Per the germline V gene, CDR1 is SGHTA and CDR2 is FQGNSA. The length of the CDR3 is 16 residues. The CDR3 spells CASSPSEGLGGNTIYF. The CDR3 nucleotides are TGTGCCAGCAGCCCATCGGAGGGTCTGGGTGGAAACACCATATATTTT.

There are a few counts of this clonotype. The chain has TRBV7-9 and TRBJ1-3, with D possibly being TRBD1 (5 bases). Germline CDR1 is SEHNR and CDR2 is FQNEAQ (reference sequence). V gave up 10 bases and J gave up 4 bases, with 17 bases separating them. The CDR3 runs to 14 residues. The CDR3 region has the DNA TGTGCCATAGACAGAGAAGCTCCCGGAAACACCATATATTTT. It specifies CAIDREAPGNTIYF.

The CDR3 spells CAWSVRRGRMGNTEAFF. The CDR3 nucleotides are TGTGCCTGGAGTGTACGCAGGGGGCGAATGGGCAACACTGAAGCTTTCTTT. This chain joins TRBV30 and TRBJ1-1; 8 bases are shared with TRBD1. The germline V gene has CDR1 GTSNPN and CDR2 SVGIG (reference sequence). Germline trimming cut 0 bases from V and 2 bases from J; bases unmatched to any gene: 11. The CDR3 extends over 17 amino acids.

This rearrangement joins TRBV3-1 to TRBJ2-3, with 8 positions matching TRBD2. Losses at the gene ends were 11 bases for V and 2 bases for J; bases not matched to a gene: 6. CDR1 LGHDT and CDR2 YNNKEL come from the germline V gene (reference sequence). The CDR3 has 13 residues. The CDR3 protein is CASTGGPTDTQYF. In DNA, the CDR3 is TGTGCCTCCACGGGGGGGCCCACAGATACGCAGTATTTT.

This chain joins TRBV12-3 or TRBV12-4 and TRBJ2-7; 10 bases are a match to TRBD2. V lost 4 bases, J lost 4 bases, and 1 base stayed unmatched. The CDR3 runs 13 residues. CDR3 DNA sequence: TGTGCCAGCAGTTGGGGACTAGCGTACGAGCAGTACTTC. This encodes CASSWGLAYEQYF.

As DNA, the CDR3 is TGCGCCAGCAGCTTGAAGTATGACGGTTCAGATACGCAGTATTTT. Translation gives CASSLKYDGSDTQYF. The chain recombines TRBV5-1 with TRBJ2-3; D unclear. This CDR3 contains 15 residues. Germline assignment: CDR1 SGHRS and CDR2 YFSETQ. The V end was cut by 1 base, the J end by 4 bases, with 13 bases between.

The rearrangement links TRBV4-3 to TRBJ2-5; 10 bases line up with TRBD1. Germline assignment: CDR1 LGHNA and CDR2 YSLEER. This CDR3 comprises 18 residues. Trimming removed 0 bases from V and 2 bases from J; junction bases left unmatched: 9. The CDR3 DNA sequence: TGCGCCAGCAGCCAAGATCAGTCAACGGGACAGGGGCAAGAGACCCAGTACTTC. This sequence encodes CASSQDQSTGQGQETQYF.

This clonotype was seen many times. This chain connects TRBV24-1 to TRBJ2-3; 7 bases are shared with TRBD2. Trimming cost V 4 bases and J 2 bases; bases outside gene matches: 5. The CDR3 spans 15 residues. Germline assignment: CDR1 KGHDR and CDR2 SFDVKD. The CDR3 sequence is CATSERGGITDTQYF. In DNA, the CDR3 is TGTGCCACCAGTGAGCGCGGGGGAATCACAGATACGCAGTATTTT.

In regard to this clonotype: At one end, the junction sequence differs from germline, possibly due to a read error. In nucleotides, the CDR3 is TGTGCCAGCAGCGTAAACGATTGGGCGGGCCTTGGAGGAAACACCAAATATTTT. Its translation is CASSVNDWAGLGGNTKYF. The chain uses TRBV9 and TRBJ1-3; D remains unclear. CDR1 SGDLS and CDR2 YYNGEE come from the germline V gene. There are 18 residues in the CDR3.

A few counts support this clonotype. The chain joins TRBV7-9 to TRBJ1-2; weak D call: TRBD1 (6 bases). The CDR3 is 12 amino acids. The germline V gene encodes CDR1 SEHNR and CDR2 FQNEAQ (reference sequence). Trimming stripped 9 bases from V and 2 bases from J, with 10 bases between. CDR3 sequence reads: CARGGPNYGYTF. For the CDR3, the DNA is TGTGCCAGAGGGGGACCAAACTATGGCTACACCTTC.

A single count supports this clonotype. The chain has TRBV27 and TRBJ1-6; no clear D gene. The germline V gene encodes CDR1 MNHEY and CDR2 SMNVEV (reference sequence). Trimming took off 3 bases at V and 5 bases at J, with 11 bases between the two ends. The CDR3 extends over 15 amino acids. CDR3 bases: TGTGCCAGCAGTTTCATGGGGATAGATAATTCACCCCTCCACTTT. Protein sequence: CASSFMGIDNSPLHF.

The rearrangement uses TRBV6-2 or TRBV6-3 and TRBJ2-5; no clear D gene. CDR1 and CDR2 from the germline V gene are MNHEY and SVGEGT. The CDR3 has 15 amino acids. V was shortened by 0 bases and J by 0 bases, with 8 bases between the two germline ends. This CDR3 is CASSYSKQNQETQYF. The DNA of the CDR3 is TGTGCCAGCAGTTACTCGAAACAGAACCAAGAGACCCAGTACTTC.

Many counts were recorded for this clonotype. The rearrangement links TRBV4-3 to TRBJ2-7; 7 bases are a match to TRBD2. Germline CDR1 LGHNA, CDR2 YSLEER. V lost 5 bases, J lost 4 bases, and 5 bases stayed unmatched. This CDR3 is 13 amino acids long. The CDR3 spells CASSMGGGYEQYF. Written as DNA, the CDR3 is TGCGCCAGCAGCATGGGGGGGGGATACGAGCAGTACTTC.

This clonotype was counted many times. This chain links TRBV20-1 with TRBJ1-2; 10 nucleotides line up with TRBD1. J lost 6 bases, V lost 3 bases, and 13 bases had no gene match. The germline V gene encodes CDR1 DFQATT and CDR2 SNEGSKA (reference sequence). CDR3 length: 16 amino acids. The CDR3 reads CSASAKGGQGTDGYTF. In DNA, the CDR3 is TGCAGTGCTAGTGCTAAGGGGGGACAGGGGACTGATGGCTACACCTTC.

J is TRBJ2-7 and V is TRBV2, with 7 bases fitting TRBD2. CDR3 length: 14 residues. Germline values: CDR1 SNHLY, CDR2 FYNNEI. The junction had 6 bases not matched to a gene; V was cut back by 7 bases and J by 0 bases. The CDR3 region is CASIRGRASYEQYF. The CDR3 DNA reads TGTGCCAGCATACGGGGGAGGGCCTCCTACGAGCAGTACTTC.

Comments on this clonotype: A single base separates this from a much larger clone, so it may be a read error. The CDR3 region is CACGDRVLNEQYF. CDR3 in DNA: TGTGCCTGCGGGGACAGGGTGCTGAACGAGCAGTACTTC. The chain uses TRBV7-9 and TRBJ2-7; TRBD1 matches 9 bases. Unmatched junction bases numbered 10, after V lost 11 bases and J lost 5 bases. The V gene's germline CDR1 is SEHNR and CDR2 FQNEAQ (reference sequence). This CDR3 is built from 13 residues.

Here the CDR3 DNA reads TGCGCCAGCAGCCAAGATTTCGCACAGCCCCAGCATTTT. This codes for CASSQDFAQPQHF. The chain uses TRBV4-3 and TRBJ1-5; no definite D call. This CDR3 has 13 amino acids. The V gene's germline CDR1 is LGHNA and CDR2 YSLEER. Deletions cut 0 bases from V and 7 bases from J, with 7 bases between.

This clonotype was seen repeatedly, ten times or more. The genes are TRBV2 and TRBJ1-6, with TRBD1 matching 8 bases. Germline CDR1 SNHLY, CDR2 FYNNEI. J lost 10 bases, V lost 6 bases, and 2 bases had no gene match. CDR3 length equals 12 residues. The CDR3 sequence is CASRTGVSPLHF. CDR3 coding DNA: TGTGCCAGCAGGACAGGGGTGTCACCCCTCCACTTT. The full variable domain, completed using reference TRBV2 and TRBJ1-6, is EPEVTQTPSHQVTQMGQEVILRCVPISNHLYFYWYRQILGQKVEFLVSFYNNEISEKSEIFDDQFSVERPDGSNFTLKIRSTKLEDSAMYFCASRTGVSPLHFGNGTRLTVT.

The table lists this clonotype with a few counts. The chain recombines TRBV20-1 with TRBJ2-3; D is unresolved. Trimming cost V 2 bases and J 2 bases, with 8 bases left between them. The CDR3 extends over 13 amino acids. Germline CDR1 DFQATT, CDR2 SNEGSKA (reference sequence). The CDR3 sequence: CSARFRPTDTQYF. CDR3 DNA sequence: TGCAGTGCTAGATTTCGCCCCACAGATACGCAGTATTTT.

The CDR3 DNA reads TGTGCCAGCAGCTTAAGCGGGTTTGAGGGCTTCTTT. Its translation is CASSLSGFEGFF. V and J are TRBV7-2 and TRBJ1-1; the D is unclear. This CDR3 has 12 residues. Germline V gene data show CDR1 as SGHTA and CDR2 as FQGNSA. Trimming pared 2 bases from V and 14 bases from J, leaving 15 bases between.

The table lists this clonotype with many counts. The chain joins TRBV7-2 to TRBJ2-3; D not resolved. V shed 3 bases and J shed 0 bases, with 7 bases lying between them. Looked up from germline, CDR1 is SGHTA and CDR2 is FQGNSA. CDR3 length: 14 amino acids. Here the CDR3 DNA reads TGTGCCAGCAGCTTGGAACAGAGCACAGATACGCAGTATTTT. Amino acids: CASSLEQSTDTQYF.

The chain links TRBV19 to TRBJ2-5; D may match TRBD1 or TRBD2 (6 bases each). Germline CDR1 reads LNHDA; CDR2 reads SQIVND (reference sequence). CDR3 length: 17 amino acids. V was shortened by 5 bases and J by 5 bases, with 24 bases between the two germline ends. DNA of the CDR3: TGTGCCAGTAGTCTCCTAAGGGGCAGGGGAGGTTCGGAGACCCAGTACTTC. Encoded protein: CASSLLRGRGGSETQYF.

This clonotype was seen more than once but under ten times. The genes are TRBV5-6 and TRBJ2-3; D unclear. Deletions cut 4 bases from V and 7 bases from J, with 10 bases between. CDR3 length: 12 residues. Germline V gene lookup returns CDR1 SGHDT and CDR2 YYEEEE. DNA of the CDR3: TGTGCCAGCAGCACCACCCCTAATACGCAGTATTTT. Protein sequence: CASSTTPNTQYF.

This clonotype was detected ten times or more. J is TRBJ1-4 and V is TRBV29-1; TRBD1 might be the D (5 bases). V lost 1 base to trimming and J lost 11 bases, with 20 bases between them. The CDR3 spans 15 residues. Germline CDR1 SQVTM, CDR2 ANQGSEA. CDR3: CSVEVIRDPGSKLFF. CDR3 DNA: TGCAGCGTTGAAGTGATCCGGGACCCTGGGAGCAAACTGTTTTTT. The full variable domain, its missing parts supplied by reference TRBV29-1 and TRBJ1-4, is SAVISQKPSRDICQRGTSLTIQCQVDSQVTMMFWYRQQPGQSLTLIATANQGSEATYESGFVIDKFPISRPNLTFSTLTVSNMSPEDSSIYLCSVEVIRDPGSKLFFGSGTQLSVL.

The gene calls are TRBV29-1 and TRBJ2-3; D unresolved. This CDR3 comprises 10 residues. The germline V gene has CDR1 SQVTM and CDR2 ANQGSEA. V was trimmed by 8 bases and J by 0 bases, leaving 3 bases between them. The CDR3 loop is CSSSTDTQYF. The CDR3 region has the DNA TGCAGCTCAAGCACAGATACGCAGTATTTT.